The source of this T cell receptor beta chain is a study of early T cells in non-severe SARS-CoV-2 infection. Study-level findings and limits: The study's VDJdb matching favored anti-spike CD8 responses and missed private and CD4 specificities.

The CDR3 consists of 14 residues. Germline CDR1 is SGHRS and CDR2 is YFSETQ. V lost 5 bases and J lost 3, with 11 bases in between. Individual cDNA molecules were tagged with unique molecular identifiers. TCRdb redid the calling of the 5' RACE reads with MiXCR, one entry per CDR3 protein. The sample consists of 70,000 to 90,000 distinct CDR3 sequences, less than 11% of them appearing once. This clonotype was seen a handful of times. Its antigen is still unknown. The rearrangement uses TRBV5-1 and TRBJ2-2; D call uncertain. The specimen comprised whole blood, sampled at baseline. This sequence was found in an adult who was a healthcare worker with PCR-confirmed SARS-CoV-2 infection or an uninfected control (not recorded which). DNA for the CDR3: TGCGCCAGCAGTCCCGGGTCCTACACCGGGGAGCTGTTTTTT. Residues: CASSPGSYTGELFF.